These T cell receptor beta chains were read from a single sample in a study of CD4+ T cells in melanoma. Measured with immunoSEQ multiplex PCR; TCRdb has only the in-frame clones, and not every one. The profile shows about 110,000 clones, around 92% of them singletons. What was sequenced was peripheral blood. Source of these receptors: a human donor with melanoma. CDR3s include the opening cysteine and the closing phenylalanine or tryptophan. Each record gives: V gene, D gene, J gene, clone size, CDR3 DNA, CDR3 protein. A D gene is named only where the DNA matches it firmly. Clone size appears in some rows only: once, few, many, or a class for an expanded clone.

V gene: TRBV7-9; D gene: TRBD2; J gene: TRBJ2-3; clone size: -; CDR3 DNA: TGTGCCAGCAGCTTTTCCGTTACTAGCGGGGAACCAGATACGCAGTATTTT; CDR3 protein: CASSFSVTSGEPDTQYF
V gene: TRBV13; D gene: -; J gene: TRBJ2-7; clone size: once; CDR3 DNA: TGTGCCAGCAGCTTGACGGATGACGAGCAGTACTTC; CDR3 protein: CASSLTDDEQYF
V gene: TRBV6-5; D gene: -; J gene: TRBJ1-2; clone size: -; CDR3 DNA: TGTGCCAGCAGTGGCGACTACTTTGGTAACTATGGCTACACCTTC; CDR3 protein: CASSGDYFGNYGYTF
V gene: TRBV28; D gene: TRBD1; J gene: TRBJ2-7; clone size: -; CDR3 DNA: TGTGCCAGCAGTTTGCCGGGACAGGGTTTCCACGAGCAGTACTTC; CDR3 protein: CASSLPGQGFHEQYF
V gene: TRBV9; D gene: TRBD2; J gene: TRBJ2-5; clone size: -; CDR3 DNA: TGTGCCAGCAGCGTAGCAAGTCGCGCCTCGGGGGGGACCCAGTACTTC; CDR3 protein: CASSVASRASGGTQYF
V gene: TRBV18; D gene: -; J gene: TRBJ1-3; clone size: -; CDR3 DNA: TGTGCCAGCTCACAAGAAGGAAACACCATATATTTT; CDR3 protein: CASSQEGNTIYF
V gene: TRBV7-2; D gene: -; J gene: TRBJ1-5; clone size: -; CDR3 DNA: TGTGCCAGCAGCTACCGACAGGTCCATGGGCAGCCCCAGCATTTT; CDR3 protein: CASSYRQVHGQPQHF
V gene: TRBV19; D gene: -; J gene: TRBJ1-3; clone size: -; CDR3 DNA: TGTGCCAGCACAAGTGTTTTGGGAAACACCATATATTTT; CDR3 protein: CASTSVLGNTIYF
V gene: TRBV5-1; D gene: -; J gene: TRBJ2-5; clone size: -; CDR3 DNA: TGCGCCAGCAGCGTACAGGGAGTAGAGGAGACCCAGTACTTC; CDR3 protein: CASSVQGVEETQYF
V gene: TRBV28; D gene: TRBD2; J gene: TRBJ2-5; clone size: -; CDR3 DNA: TGTGCCAGCATGGTTTGGGCTAGCGGGAGTATTATTGGGACCCAGTACTTC; CDR3 protein: CASMVWASGSIIGTQYF
V gene: TRBV28; D gene: -; J gene: TRBJ2-5; clone size: -; CDR3 DNA: TGTGCCAGCAGTAAGGCTGGGGTTGAAGAGACCCAGTACTTC; CDR3 protein: CASSKAGVEETQYF
V gene: TRBV5-1; D gene: -; J gene: TRBJ2-7; clone size: once; CDR3 DNA: TGCGCCAGCAGCTTAGGGAATGAGGGCGAGCAGTACTTC; CDR3 protein: CASSLGNEGEQYF
V gene: TRBV18; D gene: TRBD1; J gene: TRBJ2-1; clone size: -; CDR3 DNA: TGTGCCAGCTCAGACAGGGGGTATGGCTACAATGAGCAGTTCTTC; CDR3 protein: CASSDRGYGYNEQFF
V gene: TRBV27; D gene: -; J gene: TRBJ2-3; clone size: -; CDR3 DNA: TGTGCCAGCAGTTTTATCAGGGAACATACGCAGTATTTT; CDR3 protein: CASSFIREHTQYF
V gene: TRBV10-3; D gene: TRBD1; J gene: TRBJ1-6; clone size: few; CDR3 DNA: TGTGCCATCAGTGAGTTGGACAGGGCATCACCCCTCCACTTT; CDR3 protein: CAISELDRASPLHF
V gene: TRBV29-1; D gene: -; J gene: TRBJ2-2; clone size: -; CDR3 DNA: TGCAGCGTGATCAGGGGAGGCACCGGGGAGCTGTTTTTT; CDR3 protein: CSVIRGGTGELFF
V gene: TRBV5-1; D gene: -; J gene: TRBJ1-5; clone size: -; CDR3 DNA: TGCGCCAGCAGTCGGAGGGGGGGAAGCAATCAGCCCCAGCATTTT; CDR3 protein: CASSRRGGSNQPQHF
V gene: TRBV5-1; D gene: TRBD1; J gene: TRBJ2-7; clone size: -; CDR3 DNA: TGCGCCAGCAGCCTGTTCGGACAGGGGGCCTACGAGCAGTACTTC; CDR3 protein: CASSLFGQGAYEQYF
V gene: TRBV19; D gene: -; J gene: TRBJ2-1; clone size: -; CDR3 DNA: TGTGCCAGTAGGAGGGACCCAGCTTGGGGTGAGCAGTTCTTC; CDR3 protein: CASRRDPAWGEQFF
V gene: TRBV18; D gene: TRBD2; J gene: TRBJ2-3; clone size: -; CDR3 DNA: TGTGCCAGCTCACCCGGGGGGAGCACAGATACGCAGTATTTT; CDR3 protein: CASSPGGSTDTQYF
V gene: TRBV7-9; D gene: -; J gene: TRBJ1-1; clone size: -; CDR3 DNA: TGTGCCAGCAGCTTAGCGGCAGGACTGGGCGGTATGAACACTGAAGCTTTCTTT; CDR3 protein: CASSLAAGLGGMNTEAFF
V gene: TRBV4-2; D gene: -; J gene: TRBJ2-1; clone size: -; CDR3 DNA: TGTGCCAGCAGCCATATCCTCGGGCAGCGAACGAATGAGCAGTTCTTC; CDR3 protein: CASSHILGQRTNEQFF
V gene: TRBV5-4; D gene: -; J gene: TRBJ2-7; clone size: -; CDR3 DNA: TGTGCCAGCAGCTTGGGACATTCCTACGAGCAGTACTTC; CDR3 protein: CASSLGHSYEQYF
V gene: TRBV4-3; D gene: -; J gene: TRBJ2-3; clone size: -; CDR3 DNA: TGCGCCAGCAGCCAAGATCCGGTACTTAGCACAGATACGCAGTATTTT; CDR3 protein: CASSQDPVLSTDTQYF
V gene: TRBV6-6; D gene: -; J gene: TRBJ1-4; clone size: -; CDR3 DNA: TGTGCCAGCCGCTACCGTCAGAGTAATGAAAAACTGTTTTTT; CDR3 protein: CASRYRQSNEKLFF
V gene: TRBV7-8; D gene: -; J gene: TRBJ2-5; clone size: few; CDR3 DNA: TGTGCCAGCAGCTTAGCTCTTGTGGGGACATACCAAGAGACCCAGTACTTC; CDR3 protein: CASSLALVGTYQETQYF
V gene: TRBV7-6; D gene: -; J gene: TRBJ2-5; clone size: -; CDR3 DNA: TGTGCCAGCAGCTTAGGGGCCGGACTAGGGGGAGAGACCCAGTACTTC; CDR3 protein: CASSLGAGLGGETQYF
V gene: TRBV19; D gene: TRBD2; J gene: TRBJ2-1; clone size: -; CDR3 DNA: TGTGCCAGTACCGGACTAGCCTATGAGCAGTTCTTC; CDR3 protein: CASTGLAYEQFF
V gene: TRBV27; D gene: -; J gene: TRBJ2-3; clone size: -; CDR3 DNA: TGTGCCAGCAGTTTAATGTGGGGTAGGGTAGATACGCAGTATTTT; CDR3 protein: CASSLMWGRVDTQYF
V gene: TRBV7-3; D gene: -; J gene: TRBJ2-3; clone size: -; CDR3 DNA: -; CDR3 protein: CASSFGQGTDTQYF
V gene: TRBV4-2; D gene: -; J gene: TRBJ2-1; clone size: -; CDR3 DNA: TGTGCCAGCAGCCAAGATTGGCCTGCCTACAATGAGCAGTTCTTC; CDR3 protein: CASSQDWPAYNEQFF
V gene: TRBV4-2; D gene: -; J gene: TRBJ1-5; clone size: -; CDR3 DNA: TGTGCCAGCAGTCCGTTGGTTAGCAATCAGCCCCAGCATTTT; CDR3 protein: CASSPLVSNQPQHF
V gene: TRBV10-3; D gene: TRBD1; J gene: TRBJ1-2; clone size: -; CDR3 DNA: TGTGCCGTACAGGGGACCAGTGGCTACACCTTC; CDR3 protein: CAVQGTSGYTF
V gene: TRBV19; D gene: TRBD2; J gene: TRBJ2-1; clone size: -; CDR3 DNA: TGTGCCAGTACCCGGACTAGCGGGACCTACAATGAGCAGTTCTTC; CDR3 protein: CASTRTSGTYNEQFF
V gene: TRBV9; D gene: -; J gene: TRBJ2-2; clone size: -; CDR3 DNA: TGTGCCAGCAGCCCCGACAGCCGTAAAACCGGGGAGCTGTTTTTT; CDR3 protein: CASSPDSRKTGELFF
V gene: TRBV28; D gene: -; J gene: TRBJ1-5; clone size: -; CDR3 DNA: TGTGCCAGCAGTGGGGGGGATTCGCATCAGCCCCAGCATTTT; CDR3 protein: CASSGGDSHQPQHF
V gene: TRBV11-2; D gene: TRBD2; J gene: TRBJ2-3; clone size: -; CDR3 DNA: TGTGCCAGCAATCCGGGACTAGCGGGAGATACGCAGTATTTT; CDR3 protein: CASNPGLAGDTQYF
V gene: TRBV11-1; D gene: TRBD1; J gene: TRBJ1-4; clone size: -; CDR3 DNA: TGTGCCAGCAGCTTAGGAGAGACAGGGAAGGAAAAACTGTTTTTT; CDR3 protein: CASSLGETGKEKLFF
V gene: TRBV5-1; D gene: TRBD1; J gene: TRBJ1-2; clone size: -; CDR3 DNA: TGCGCCAGCAGCTTGGGCAGGGGGCTTGGCTACACCTTC; CDR3 protein: CASSLGRGLGYTF
V gene: TRBV19; D gene: -; J gene: TRBJ1-3; clone size: -; CDR3 DNA: TGTGCCAGTAGTACGGGACACTCTGGAAACACCATATATTTT; CDR3 protein: CASSTGHSGNTIYF
V gene: TRBV5-6; D gene: -; J gene: TRBJ2-2; clone size: -; CDR3 DNA: TGTGCCAGCAGCTTTACGGTGAACACCGGGGAGCTGTTTTTT; CDR3 protein: CASSFTVNTGELFF
V gene: TRBV6-6; D gene: TRBD1; J gene: TRBJ1-2; clone size: -; CDR3 DNA: TGTGCCAGCGGTCAAGGACAGGTCTATGGCTACACCTTC; CDR3 protein: CASGQGQVYGYTF
V gene: TRBV4-3; D gene: -; J gene: TRBJ2-2; clone size: few; CDR3 DNA: TGCGCCAGCGGTAGCGGGAACACCGGGGAGCTGTTTTTT; CDR3 protein: CASGSGNTGELFF
V gene: TRBV5-1; D gene: TRBD1; J gene: TRBJ2-3; clone size: -; CDR3 DNA: TGCGCCAGCAGTCTGGGACAGCTCCACGAGGATACGCAGTATTTT; CDR3 protein: CASSLGQLHEDTQYF
V gene: TRBV20-1; D gene: -; J gene: TRBJ1-2; clone size: -; CDR3 DNA: TGCAGTGCTGAAGACCCCTATGGCTACACCTTC; CDR3 protein: CSAEDPYGYTF
V gene: TRBV7-9; D gene: -; J gene: TRBJ2-3; clone size: -; CDR3 DNA: TGTGCCAGCAGTCCCCCGAGCTCCACAGATACGCAGTATTTT; CDR3 protein: CASSPPSSTDTQYF
V gene: TRBV6-4; D gene: TRBD2; J gene: TRBJ2-1; clone size: -; CDR3 DNA: TGTGCCAGCAGCTTTAGCGGGAGCCCGATCTTAAATGAGCAGTTCTTC; CDR3 protein: CASSFSGSPILNEQFF
V gene: TRBV28; D gene: -; J gene: TRBJ2-7; clone size: -; CDR3 DNA: TGTGCCAGCAGTTTAAGGTTTTGGGTTGGGGAGCAGTACTTC; CDR3 protein: CASSLRFWVGEQYF
V gene: TRBV6-5; D gene: -; J gene: TRBJ2-3; clone size: -; CDR3 DNA: TGTGCCAGCACCCCCTCGCCGGATCGAACGCAGTATTTT; CDR3 protein: CASTPSPDRTQYF
V gene: TRBV28; D gene: -; J gene: TRBJ2-2; clone size: -; CDR3 DNA: TGTGCCAGCACCCTAACTCGGGCCACCGGGGAGCTGTTTTTT; CDR3 protein: CASTLTRATGELFF
V gene: TRBV5-4; D gene: TRBD1; J gene: TRBJ1-2; clone size: -; CDR3 DNA: TGTGCCAGCAGCTTGGGGACAGGGCCCAGCTATGGCTACACCTTC; CDR3 protein: CASSLGTGPSYGYTF
V gene: TRBV27; D gene: TRBD1; J gene: TRBJ2-1; clone size: once; CDR3 DNA: TGTGCCAGCAGTTTCTACCTCCAAGGACAGGGGACCAATGAGCAGTTCTTC; CDR3 protein: CASSFYLQGQGTNEQFF
V gene: TRBV4-2; D gene: TRBD2; J gene: TRBJ2-3; clone size: -; CDR3 DNA: TGTGCCAGCAGCCCACTAGCGGGGGACCCAGATACGCAGTATTTT; CDR3 protein: CASSPLAGDPDTQYF
V gene: TRBV4-1; D gene: TRBD1; J gene: TRBJ2-3; clone size: -; CDR3 DNA: TGCGCCAGCAGCCAAGATGGGACAGGTCGACTGGATACGCAGTATTTT; CDR3 protein: CASSQDGTGRLDTQYF
V gene: TRBV2; D gene: -; J gene: TRBJ1-6; clone size: few; CDR3 DNA: TGTGCCAGCGAGACAGGTCAAGGATCACCCCTCCACTTT; CDR3 protein: CASETGQGSPLHF
V gene: TRBV28; D gene: -; J gene: TRBJ2-3; clone size: -; CDR3 DNA: TGTGCCAGCAGTTTATTAAGGGCTGTGGGCACAGATACGCAGTATTTT; CDR3 protein: CASSLLRAVGTDTQYF
V gene: TRBV4-3; D gene: TRBD2; J gene: TRBJ2-1; clone size: once; CDR3 DNA: TGCGCCAGCAGCCAAGAAAAGGCGGGGGGTCAGCAGTTCTTC; CDR3 protein: CASSQEKAGGQQFF
V gene: TRBV9; D gene: -; J gene: TRBJ2-5; clone size: -; CDR3 DNA: TGTGCCAGCAGCCCTGGGACATTTGAGACCCAGTACTTC; CDR3 protein: CASSPGTFETQYF
V gene: TRBV18; D gene: -; J gene: TRBJ1-4; clone size: -; CDR3 DNA: TGTGCCAGCTCCCAAGGACAGTATAATGAAAAACTGTTTTTT; CDR3 protein: CASSQGQYNEKLFF
V gene: TRBV11-2; D gene: -; J gene: TRBJ1-1; clone size: -; CDR3 DNA: TGTGCCAGCAACCATCAGAACACTGAAGCTTTCTTT; CDR3 protein: CASNHQNTEAFF